This T cell receptor (beta chain) is drawn from a study of T cell responses to AZD1222 COVID-19 vaccine. Study details: Investigators merged groups given second doses at roughly 4 or roughly 12 weeks. Study findings and constraints: Vaccination with two AZD1222 doses was followed by a rise in Spike-specific TCR breadth and depth. Only a handful of people who got AZD1222 tested seropositive at baseline.

CDR1 is MDHEN, CDR2 SYDVKM, per germline. Trimming removed 6 bases from V and 5 bases from J; junction bases left unmatched: 9. This CDR3 is built from 14 residues. About this clone: Its antigen is still unknown.

The table came from immunoSEQ multiplex PCR; TCRdb's copy has only in-frame clones and leaves some out. The sample has about 150,000 clones, around 90% seen once; the top ten hold 1.4%. The material was peripheral blood, obtained on day 0 of AZD1222 vaccination. This TCR was recovered from an adult in good health. V is TRBV28 and J is TRBJ2-7; 8 bases line up with TRBD1. CDR3 in amino acids: CASSLRQGWNEQYF. The CDR3 bases are TGTGCCAGCAGCCTCCGACAGGGGTGGAACGAGCAGTACTTC.